Below are 6 T cell receptor beta chains sequenced from a single sample in a study of type 1 regulatory T cells. One entry per CDR3 protein, called by TCRdb with MiXCR from the reads. Found here are about 42,000 distinct CDR3 sequences, 9% to 15% of them singletons; the top ten hold around 8%. These receptors have no identified antigens. The sequenced sample was cultured non-Tr1 T cells, either the whole culture or a sorted T cell fraction (not recorded which). These receptors came from a human donor in good health.

The sample holds many counts of this clonotype. The J gene is TRBJ2-7, the V gene TRBV7-2; TRBD1 agrees at 8 bases. The CDR3 sequence is 12 residues long. The V segment lost 5 bases and the J segment 6 bases; nucleotides outside the gene matches: 3. CDR1 is SGHTA, CDR2 FQGNSA, per germline. DNA of the CDR3: TGTGCCAGCAGCCCGACAGGGGCCGAGCAGTACTTC. Protein: CASSPTGAEQYF. Full variable domain (rest looked up from reference TRBV7-2 and TRBJ2-7): GAGVSQSPSNKVTEKGKDVELRCDPISGHTALYWYRQSLGQGLEFLIYFQGNSAPDKSGLPSDRFSAERTGGSVSTLTIQRTQQEDSAVYLCASSPTGAEQYFGPGTRLTVT.

This clonotype came up a few times. The V and J genes are TRBV4-2 and TRBJ2-7; TRBD2 matches 7 bases. The junction had 5 bases not matched to a gene; V was cut back by 3 bases and J by 0 bases. Germline loops: CDR1 LGHNA, CDR2 YNFKEQ. This CDR3 is 15 amino acids long. The CDR3: CASSQPAGNSYEQYF. The CDR3 DNA reads TGTGCCAGCAGCCAGCCAGCGGGGAACTCCTACGAGCAGTACTTC.

The rearrangement links TRBV28 to TRBJ1-6; 9 bases line up with TRBD1. J lost 8 bases, V lost 5 bases, and 4 bases had no gene match. The CDR3 runs to 14 residues. From germline, CDR1 is MDHEN and CDR2 SYDVKM. The CDR3 loop is CASSTGQGYSPLHF. CDR3 DNA: TGTGCCAGCAGTACGGGACAGGGCTATTCACCCCTCCACTTT.

This clonotype was observed at least ten times. The rearrangement uses TRBV11-2 and TRBJ2-3; D is unresolved. Germline V lookup: CDR1 SGHAT, CDR2 FQNNGV. Trimming took 1 base from V and 6 from J, leaving 11 bases between them. The CDR3 length is 14 residues. CDR3 DNA sequence: TGTGCCAGCAGCTTAGGGACCGGGTGGGATACGCAGTATTTT. It yields the protein CASSLGTGWDTQYF.

This rearrangement joins TRBV5-6 to TRBJ1-1; D is uncertain. The V end was cut by 4 bases, the J end by 1 base, with 14 bases between. The CDR3 length is 15 residues. The germline CDR1 and CDR2 sequences are SGHDT and YYEEEE. The CDR3 sequence is CASSGETRANTEAFF. Written as DNA, the CDR3 is TGTGCCAGCAGCGGAGAGACTCGGGCGAACACTGAAGCTTTCTTT. The whole variable domain, filled in from reference TRBV5-6 and TRBJ1-1, reads DAGVTQSPTHLIKTRGQQVTLRCSPKSGHDTVSWYQQALGQGPQFIFQYYEEEERQRGNFPDRFSGHQFPNYSSELNVNALLLGDSALYLCASSGETRANTEAFFGQGTRLTVV.

There are many counts of this clonotype. J is TRBJ2-7 and V is TRBV7-2; 12 bases match TRBD2. Germline CDR1 reads SGHTA; CDR2 reads FQGNSA. Losses at the gene ends were 1 base for V and 2 bases for J; bases not matched to a gene: 0. The CDR3 extends over 15 amino acids. In nucleotides, the CDR3 is TGTGCCAGCAGCTTAGGGACTAGCGGGACCTACGAGCAGTACTTC. It translates to CASSLGTSGTYEQYF.